These 29 T cell receptor beta chains were all obtained from the same sample, sequenced in a study of blood T cell repertoires in COVID-19. Produced via immunoSEQ multiplex PCR; TCRdb's table is partial and in-frame only. The sample consists of 280,000 or so clones, under 90% of them appearing once. Sequencing was performed on peripheral blood. The receptor source for this set is a woman aged 45 to 65 who had recovered from COVID-19.

This chain connects TRBV7-2 to TRBJ2-1; tentative D call: TRBD2 (7 bases). CDR3 length: 14 residues. The V gene's germline CDR1 is SGHTA and CDR2 FQGNSA. The germline V and J ends were trimmed by 3 bases and 10 bases, with 16 bases remaining between them. The CDR3, as DNA: TGTGCCAGCAGCTTGGGGGGGGCCGTCAACGAGCAGTTCTTC. Protein product: CASSLGGAVNEQFF.

This sequence joins TRBV6-2 or TRBV6-3 and TRBJ2-4; D gene unclear. The CDR3 totals 15 residues. V lost 2 bases and J 8 bases, leaving 16 bases between the germline ends. Germline V gives CDR1 MNHEY, CDR2 SVGEGT. CDR3: CASSYLPGGEDIQYF. The CDR3 bases are TGTGCCAGCAGTTACCTACCGGGTGGCGAGGACATTCAGTACTTC.

The V gene is TRBV6-4, the J gene TRBJ1-5; no firm D call. Trimming took off 0 bases at V and 5 bases at J, with 11 bases between the two ends. Germline values: CDR1 MRHNA, CDR2 SNTAGT. The CDR3 loop spans 15 amino acids. The CDR3, as DNA: TGTGCCAGCAGTGACTCAGGAGGGCTGGATCAGCCCCAGCATTTT. Amino acids: CASSDSGGLDQPQHF.

V usage is TRBV6-6 and J usage is TRBJ1-5, with TRBD1 matching over 8 bases. Germline V gene lookup returns CDR1 MNHNY and CDR2 SVGAGI (reference sequence). This CDR3 is 16 amino acids long. With 6 bases clipped from V and 0 bases from J, the junction kept 7 bases outside the gene matches. The CDR3 bases are TGTGCCAGCAGCCCTACAGGGGGATATAGCAATCAGCCCCAGCATTTT. Translation gives CASSPTGGYSNQPQHF.

The CDR3 protein is CASSVFGTGGDNEQFF. The CDR3 coding sequence is TGTGCCAGCAGCGTTTTTGGGACAGGGGGAGACAATGAGCAGTTCTTC. V gene TRBV9 combines with J gene TRBJ2-1, with 11 bases matching TRBD1. The CDR3 has 16 amino acids. Germline CDR1 SGDLS, CDR2 YYNGEE. J was trimmed by 5 bases and V by 2 bases; bases with no gene match: 6.

The chain uses TRBV20-1 and TRBJ1-3; D remains ambiguous. Germline-derived CDR1 and CDR2 are DFQATT and SNEGSKA (reference sequence). The V gene lost 6 bases and the J gene lost 2 bases, with 5 bases spanning the gap. This CDR3 is 11 amino acids long. This chain's CDR3 is CSARTGNTIYF. The DNA for the CDR3 is TGCAGTGCCAGGACTGGAAACACCATATATTTT.

As for this clone: Other nucleotide sequences from this sample produce the same CDR3. The rearrangement links TRBV5-1 to TRBJ1-2; 10 positions agree with TRBD1. Germline V gene data show CDR1 as SGHRS and CDR2 as YFSETQ. CDR3 length: 16 residues. V trimming: 4 bases; J trimming: 3 bases; junction bases outside the gene matches: 9. The CDR3 nucleotides read TGCGCCAGCAGCCCCACTGGACAGGGGGGACACTATGGCTACACCTTC. It translates to CASSPTGQGGHYGYTF.

V gene TRBV18 combines with J gene TRBJ1-1; D is ambiguous. Between the trimmed V and J ends, which lost 3 bases and 1 base, there was a span of 9 bases. Germline V CDR1 and CDR2: KGHSH, LQKENI. This CDR3 is 14 amino acids long. The CDR3 DNA follows: TGTGCCAGCTCACCCGTCCCGGGGAACACTGAAGCTTTCTTT. Translation gives CASSPVPGNTEAFF.

V and J are TRBV5-1 and TRBJ1-5; 7 bases align to TRBD1. The V gene's germline CDR1 is SGHRS and CDR2 YFSETQ. V gave up 4 bases and J gave up 2 bases; unmatched junction bases: 9. The CDR3 is made up of 16 amino acids. The CDR3 is CASSPGTEGRNQPQHF. The CDR3 nucleotides read TGCGCCAGCAGCCCTGGGACAGAGGGGCGCAATCAGCCCCAGCATTTT. Full variable domain (outside the CDR3, taken from reference TRBV5-1 and TRBJ1-5): KAGVTQTPRYLIKTRGQQVTLSCSPISGHRSVSWYQQTPGQGLQFLFEYFSETQRNKGNFPGRFSGRQFSNSRSEMNVSTLELGDSALYLCASSPGTEGRNQPQHFGDGTRLSIL.

The chain is built from TRBV5-1 and TRBJ2-7; TRBD2 matches 7 bases. Germline V gene data show CDR1 as SGHRS and CDR2 as YFSETQ. V was clipped by 4 bases and J by 2 bases; unmatched bases: 9. The CDR3 loop spans 15 amino acids. The CDR3 reads CASSPGEGATYEQYF. The CDR3 region has the DNA TGCGCCAGCAGCCCCGGGGAGGGCGCCACCTACGAGCAGTACTTC.

The chain carries TRBV5-1 and TRBJ2-5; 10 bases map to TRBD2. The CDR3 is 17 residues long. The trim removed 5 bases at V and 1 base at J, leaving 11 bases unmatched. Germline assignment: CDR1 SGHRS and CDR2 YFSETQ. CDR3 sequence (DNA): TGCGCCAGCAGATTCGGAGCGGGGGGGCCCAGCCAAGAGACCCAGTACTTC. Translated, it gives CASRFGAGGPSQETQYF.

The chain couples TRBV13 to TRBJ1-2; D ambiguous. The CDR3 has 13 residues. In germline, CDR1 is PRHDT, CDR2 FYEKMQ (reference sequence). V was shortened by 0 bases and J by 4 bases, with 6 bases between the two germline ends. The CDR3 region has the DNA TGTGCCAGCAGCTTAGGCAGAGGCTATGGCTACACCTTC. As protein: CASSLGRGYGYTF.

This chain joins TRBV18 and TRBJ2-7; D is ambiguous. Per the germline V gene, CDR1 is KGHSH and CDR2 is LQKENI. The CDR3 extends over 14 amino acids. With 0 bases removed from V and 2 bases from J, the gap between germline ends came to 8 bases. The CDR3 here is CASSPPTFPYEQYF. The DNA of the CDR3 is TGTGCCAGCTCACCACCTACATTTCCCTACGAGCAGTACTTC.

The rearrangement joins TRBV29-1 to TRBJ1-3; 11 bases align to TRBD1. Germline lookup yields CDR1 SQVTM and CDR2 ANQGSEA. The length of the CDR3 is 14 residues. After removal of 7 bases from V and 4 bases from J, the junction contained 6 bases not matched to a gene. DNA for the CDR3: TGCAGCGCTGGACAGGGGGCTCCAGGAAACACCATATATTTT. It is translated as CSAGQGAPGNTIYF.

The V call is TRBV11-2, the J call TRBJ2-5; D call uncertain. The germline gives CDR1 SGHAT, CDR2 FQNNGV. Between the trimmed V and J ends, which lost 1 base and 7 bases, there was a span of 13 bases. This CDR3 has 14 amino acids. CDR3 nucleotide sequence: TGTGCCAGCAGCTTAGGTCCTTCAGGTTCGACCCAGTACTTC. As protein: CASSLGPSGSTQYF.

V and J are TRBV18 and TRBJ1-2, with 7 positions matching TRBD1. The germline V gene encodes CDR1 KGHSH and CDR2 LQKENI. Trimming at V came to 4 bases and at J to 4 bases, leaving 3 bases not matched to a gene. This CDR3 region has 13 residues. CDR3 sequence reads: CASSLDRAYGYTF. As DNA, the CDR3 is TGTGCCAGCTCACTAGACAGGGCCTATGGCTACACCTTC. Together with reference TRBV18 and TRBJ1-2, the CDR3 gives the full variable domain: NAGVMQNPRHLVRRRGQEARLRCSPMKGHSHVYWYRQLPEEGLKFMVYLQKENIIDESGMPKERFSAEFPKEGPSILRIQQVVRGDSAAYFCASSLDRAYGYTFGSGTRLTVV.

V gene TRBV2 combines with J gene TRBJ1-1; D perhaps matches TRBD1 (6 bases). The CDR3 sequence is 14 residues long. The ends were cut back, 6 bases at V and 2 bases at J, with 13 bases in the middle. The germline CDR1 and CDR2 sequences are SNHLY and FYNNEI. The CDR3 sequence is CASRPDRPNTEAFF. The DNA for the CDR3 is TGTGCCAGCAGACCAGACAGGCCCAACACTGAAGCTTTCTTT. The variable domain in full, with the rest retrieved from reference TRBV2 and TRBJ1-1, is EPEVTQTPSHQVTQMGQEVILRCVPISNHLYFYWYRQILGQKVEFLVSFYNNEISEKSEIFDDQFSVERPDGSNFTLKIRSTKLEDSAMYFCASRPDRPNTEAFFGQGTRLTVV.

The J gene is TRBJ2-7, the V gene TRBV23-1, with a possible D match to TRBD1 (6 bases). TRBV23-1 is designated an ORF whose function remains uncertain. The CDR3 runs to 15 residues. The ends were cut back, 6 bases at V and 6 bases at J, with 21 bases in the middle. In DNA form, the CDR3 reads TGCGCCAGCAGGGGAACCGCAGGGGCGAGTAGCGAGCAGTACTTC. Amino acid sequence: CASRGTAGASSEQYF.

V usage is TRBV2 and J usage is TRBJ1-5, with D tentatively TRBD1 (5 bases). Trimming shortened V by 7 bases and J by 0 bases, and 10 bases separated the two germline ends. CDR1 is SNHLY and CDR2 is FYNNEI in the germline V gene. This CDR3 is 14 amino acids long. The CDR3 nucleotides are TGTGCCAGCACCCTGACAGTTAGCAATCAGCCCCAGCATTTT. Encoded protein: CASTLTVSNQPQHF.

This clone came up once. V usage is TRBV9 and J usage is TRBJ2-1, with D perhaps TRBD2 (5 bases). V dropped 3 bases and J dropped 9 bases, with 10 bases sitting between them. The germline V gene encodes CDR1 SGDLS and CDR2 YYNGEE. This CDR3 spans 12 amino acids. CDR3 amino acids: CASSALAAEQFF. CDR3 nucleotide sequence: TGTGCCAGCAGCGCCCTAGCTGCTGAGCAGTTCTTC. Full variable domain (outside the CDR3, taken from reference TRBV9 and TRBJ2-1): DSGVTQTPKHLITATGQRVTLRCSPRSGDLSVYWYQQSLDQGLQFLIQYYNGEERAKGNILERFSAQQFPDLHSELNLSSLELGDSALYFCASSALAAEQFFGPGTRLTVL.

The chain employs TRBV5-6 and TRBJ1-2; a weak D match, TRBD1 (6 bases). The length of the CDR3 is 14 residues. V was cut by 3 bases and J by 4 bases, with 13 bases left in between. The germline gives CDR1 SGHDT, CDR2 YYEEEE. This chain's CDR3 is CASSSRGGAYGYTF. CDR3 DNA: TGTGCCAGCAGCTCCCGCGGGGGGGCCTATGGCTACACCTTC.

The gene calls are TRBV15 and TRBJ2-7; 10 bases align to TRBD1. V was clipped by 1 base and J by 6 bases; unmatched bases: 6. CDR1 and CDR2 from the germline V gene are LNHNV and YYDKDF (reference sequence). The CDR3 runs 15 residues. The CDR3 is CATSRGGTGDTEQYF. Here the CDR3 DNA reads TGTGCCACCAGCAGAGGGGGGACAGGGGACACCGAGCAGTACTTC.

V and J are TRBV19 and TRBJ1-5; a possible D gene is TRBD1 (6 bases). CDR1 LNHDA and CDR2 SQIVND come from the germline V gene (reference sequence). This CDR3 comprises 15 residues. V lost 5 bases, J lost 7 bases, and 18 bases lay in between. The CDR3, as DNA: TGTGCCAGTAGTCCTGTGAAGGCCGGGACACAGCCCCAGCATTTT. It translates to CASSPVKAGTQPQHF.

This clone was counted only a few times. One end of the junction is discordant with germline, which a read error may explain. Here the CDR3 DNA reads TGCGCCAGCAGTTTGGGACAGGGATCAAGGAATTCACCCCTCCACTTT. Protein: CASSLGQGSRNSPLHF. The gene calls are TRBV5-1 and TRBJ1-6; 9 bases agree with TRBD1. CDR1 and CDR2 (germline): SGHRS, YFSETQ. The CDR3 runs to 16 residues.

The J gene is TRBJ1-3, the V gene TRBV9; 7 bases are a match to TRBD1. Germline CDR1 SGDLS, CDR2 YYNGEE. V trimming: 6 bases; J trimming: 0 bases; junction bases outside the gene matches: 15. This CDR3 has 18 residues. The CDR3 loop reads CASTRGGTDIVSGNTIYF. The CDR3 DNA follows: TGTGCCAGCACCCGAGGGGGGACAGACATAGTCTCTGGAAACACCATATATTTT.

This clone showed up just once. The chain is built from TRBV27 and TRBJ1-1; D might be TRBD1 (6 bases). V lost 4 bases to trimming and J lost 2 bases, with 11 bases between them. Germline V gene sequence: CDR1 MNHEY, CDR2 SMNVEV (reference sequence). This CDR3 is built from 14 residues. In DNA form, the CDR3 reads TGTGCCAGCAGTTATAGACAGGCCAACACTGAAGCTTTCTTT. Protein: CASSYRQANTEAFF.

This clone was found a few times. This sequence joins TRBV5-4 and TRBJ1-2; 7 nucleotides agree with TRBD1. This CDR3 is built from 15 residues. Trimming at V came to 4 bases and at J to 5 bases, leaving 11 bases not matched to a gene. The V gene's germline CDR1 is SGHNT and CDR2 YYREEE (reference sequence). DNA of the CDR3: TGTGCCAGCAGCAACGACGCGACAGGGAGATATGGCTACACCTTC. Protein product: CASSNDATGRYGYTF.

This clone was detected once. This rearrangement joins TRBV5-4 to TRBJ2-2; 9 bases are a match to TRBD1. Germline assignment: CDR1 SGHNT and CDR2 YYREEE (reference sequence). This CDR3 has 16 amino acids. With V trimmed by 3 bases and J by 6 bases, 9 bases remained unmatched. The CDR3 DNA is TGTGCCAGCAGCTACGGACAGGGGCTATTCGCCGGGGAGCTGTTTTTT. Translating it yields CASSYGQGLFAGELFF.

This sequence joins TRBV5-1 and TRBJ2-2; D perhaps matches TRBD1 (8 bases). The CDR3 spans 15 residues. From germline, CDR1 is SGHRS and CDR2 YFSETQ. V was clipped by 4 bases and J by 4 bases, with 14 bases between them. The CDR3 DNA reads as TGCGCCAGCAGCCGCTACAGGGGGGGCACCGGGGAGCTGTTTTTT. It yields the protein CASSRYRGGTGELFF.